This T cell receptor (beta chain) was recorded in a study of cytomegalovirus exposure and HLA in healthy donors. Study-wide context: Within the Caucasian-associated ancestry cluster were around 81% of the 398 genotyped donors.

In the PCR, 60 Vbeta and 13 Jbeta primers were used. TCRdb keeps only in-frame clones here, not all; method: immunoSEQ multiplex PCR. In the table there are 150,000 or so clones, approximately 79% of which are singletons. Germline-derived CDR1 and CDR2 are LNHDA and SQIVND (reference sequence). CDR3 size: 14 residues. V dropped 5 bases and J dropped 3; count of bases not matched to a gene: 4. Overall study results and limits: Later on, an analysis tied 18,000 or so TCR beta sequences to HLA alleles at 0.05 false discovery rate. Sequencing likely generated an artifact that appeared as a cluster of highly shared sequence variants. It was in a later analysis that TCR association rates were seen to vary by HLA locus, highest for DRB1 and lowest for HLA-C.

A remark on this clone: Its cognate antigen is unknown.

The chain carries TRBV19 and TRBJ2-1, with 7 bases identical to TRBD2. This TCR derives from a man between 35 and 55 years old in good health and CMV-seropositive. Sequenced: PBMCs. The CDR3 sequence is CASSLSGNYNEQFF. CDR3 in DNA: TGTGCCAGTAGTTTGAGCGGGAACTACAATGAGCAGTTCTTC.